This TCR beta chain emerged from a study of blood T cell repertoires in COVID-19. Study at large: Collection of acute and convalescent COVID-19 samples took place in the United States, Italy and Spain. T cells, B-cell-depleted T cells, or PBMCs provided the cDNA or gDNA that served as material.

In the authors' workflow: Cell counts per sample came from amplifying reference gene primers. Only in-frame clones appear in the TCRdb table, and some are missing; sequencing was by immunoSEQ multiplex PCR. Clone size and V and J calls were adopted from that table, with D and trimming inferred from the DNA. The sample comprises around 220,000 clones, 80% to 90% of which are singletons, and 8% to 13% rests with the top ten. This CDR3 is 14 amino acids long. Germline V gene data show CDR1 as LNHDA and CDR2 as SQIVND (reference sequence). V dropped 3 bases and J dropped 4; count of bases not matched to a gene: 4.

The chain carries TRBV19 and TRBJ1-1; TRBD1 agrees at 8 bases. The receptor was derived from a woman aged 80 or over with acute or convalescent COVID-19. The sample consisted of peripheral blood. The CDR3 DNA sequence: TGTGCCAGTAGTATGACAGGGGTGAGCACTGAAGCTTTCTTT. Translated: CASSMTGVSTEAFF.